This is a list of T cell receptor beta chains from one sample in a study of beta chain features in type 1 diabetes. Sequencing was performed with immunoSEQ multiplex PCR; in TCRdb, only in-frame clones are kept and a portion is missing. Here the sample spans 300,000 to 350,000 clones, around 8.5% being singletons. Sequenced material: central memory CD4+ T cells from blood. These receptors all come from a man between 25 and 39 years old with type 1 diabetes. Both conserved end residues are part of each CDR3. A D gene is named only where the DNA matches it firmly. Not all rows give a size; the values are once, few, many and, for expanded clones, a class.

D gene	J gene	V gene	clone size	CDR3 length	CDR3 protein	CDR3 DNA
-	TRBJ2-5	TRBV7-7	few	12	CASSLVGETQYF	TGTGCCAGCAGCTTAGTGGGGGAGACCCAGTACTTC
-	TRBJ2-7	TRBV10-2	few	14	CASSGAQGSYEQYF	TGCGCCAGCAGTGGCGCGCAGGGGTCCTACGAGCAGTACTTC
TRBD1	TRBJ1-1	TRBV4-3	-	12	CASRFGQGEAFF	TGCGCCAGCAGATTCGGACAGGGGGAAGCTTTCTTT
-	TRBJ2-1	TRBV1	-	13	CTSSRLAGGEQFF	TGCACCAGCAGCCGACTAGCGGGGGGTGAGCAGTTCTTC
TRBD1	TRBJ2-5	TRBV28	few	14	CASTWDRRQETQYF	TGTGCCAGCACATGGGACAGACGCCAAGAGACCCAGTACTTC
-	TRBJ2-5	TRBV21-1	-	16	CASSKNGSGGQETQYF	TGTGCCAGCAGCAAAAATGGTAGCGGGGGCCAAGAGACCCAGTACTTC
-	TRBJ2-7	TRBV4-3	few	13	CASSQEPGSEQYF	TGCGCCAGCAGCCAAGAACCGGGGAGCGAGCAGTACTTC
TRBD1	TRBJ2-5	TRBV19	-	16	CASSDRTGGSRETQYF	TGTGCCAGTAGTGATCGGACAGGGGGCAGCAGGGAGACCCAGTACTTC
-	TRBJ2-1	TRBV9	-	15	CASSVVGERADEQFF	TGTGCCAGCAGCGTAGTAGGGGAAAGGGCGGATGAGCAGTTCTTC
TRBD1	TRBJ1-2	TRBV6-5	few	15	CASSGTGGENYGYTF	TGTGCCAGCAGCGGGACAGGGGGTGAAAACTATGGCTACACCTTC
-	TRBJ2-7	TRBV4-1	few	18	CASSQEVTKVPHSYEQYF	TGCGCCAGCAGCCAAGAGGTGACTAAGGTCCCCCACTCCTACGAGCAGTACTTC
-	TRBJ1-2	TRBV9	-	16	CASSVEGWGANYGYTF	TGTGCCAGCAGCGTAGAAGGGTGGGGAGCTAACTATGGCTACACCTTC
-	TRBJ2-3	TRBV7-9	-	13	CASSLDVGDTQYF	TGTGCCAGCAGCTTAGACGTCGGGGATACGCAGTATTTT
-	TRBJ1-6	TRBV18	few	16	CASSPFEGQENSPLHF	TGTGCCAGCTCACCATTTGAGGGACAAGAAAATTCACCCCTCCACTTT
TRBD1	TRBJ2-7	TRBV11-2	few	14	CASSPLQGGYEQYF	TGTGCCAGCAGCCCCCTACAGGGGGGCTACGAGCAGTACTTC
-	TRBJ1-2	TRBV30	few	13	CAWSLPRGLGYTF	TGTGCCTGGAGTCTCCCCAGGGGCCTGGGCTACACCTTC
-	TRBJ1-1	TRBV9	few	14	CASSVVSTNTEAFF	TGTGCCAGCAGCGTAGTAAGTACGAACACTGAAGCTTTCTTT